Listed here are 30 T cell receptor beta chains from one sample, sequenced in a study of T cells in Graves' hyperthyroidism and ophthalmopathy (dated by TCRdb to 2018 to 2020). To prepare the library, multiplex PCR was applied. The instrument given in TCRdb is Illumina HiSeq 2000. Amplification of TCR beta CDR3 regions was carried out from RNA transcripts. The first round of RT-PCR for the TCR CDR3 was performed with the HTBI primer set and the Qiagen OneStep RT-PCR kit. The public reads were reanalyzed by TCRdb: fastp trimming at Q25, MiXCR alignment, in-frame beta chains only. Duplicate CDR3 protein sequences are folded into a single record with the most common DNA and genes. For this sample the table gives approximately 400,000 distinct CDR3 sequences, of which approximately 15% were detected only once. About 20% of the sample comes from the top ten. The sequencing sample was made of blood. The receptor set was obtained from a young woman with Graves' ophthalmopathy.

The sample holds many counts of this clonotype. The chain employs TRBV11-2 and TRBJ2-3; no clear D gene. Trimming shortened V by 4 bases and J by 4 bases, and 3 bases separated the two germline ends. Germline loops: CDR1 SGHAT, CDR2 FQNNGV. This CDR3 is 11 amino acids long. The CDR3 protein is CASSYSDTQYF. The CDR3 coding sequence is TGTGCCAGCAGCTATTCAGATACGCAGTATTTT.

This clonotype was seen many times. The rearrangement links TRBV20-1 to TRBJ1-1, with D tentatively TRBD1 (5 bases). CDR3 length equals 12 residues. V was shortened by 7 bases and J by 4 bases, with 13 bases between the two germline ends. CDR1 and CDR2 (germline): DFQATT, SNEGSKA (reference sequence). CDR3 amino acids: CSVGRDVTEAFF. The DNA for the CDR3 is TGCAGTGTTGGCAGGGATGTCACTGAAGCTTTCTTT.

This clonotype was found many times. The rearrangement links TRBV11-3 to TRBJ2-1; 13 bases align to TRBD2. Germline CDR1 SGHNT, CDR2 YENEEA. This CDR3 comprises 19 residues. The trim removed 5 bases at V and 2 bases at J, leaving 12 bases unmatched. The CDR3 region is CASSTTPGLAGKTYNEQFF. The CDR3 DNA follows: TGTGCCAGCAGCACCACTCCGGGACTAGCGGGGAAGACCTACAATGAGCAGTTCTTC.

This clonotype was recorded at least ten times. The V and J genes are TRBV4-1 and TRBJ2-7, with a tentative D call TRBD2 (6 bases). Germline V lookup: CDR1 MGHRA, CDR2 YSYEKL. The CDR3 covers 17 residues. The ends were cut back, 0 bases at V and 3 bases at J, with 18 bases in the middle. CDR3 sequence: CASSQEGSGLARYEQYF. The CDR3 nucleotides are TGCGCCAGCAGCCAAGAGGGTTCGGGACTTGCCCGCTACGAGCAGTACTTC.

This clonotype was counted ten times or more. The rearrangement links TRBV12-3 or TRBV12-4 to TRBJ1-1, with D perhaps matching TRBD1 (5 bases). The CDR3 has 13 residues. Trimming cost V 6 bases and J 4 bases, with 12 bases left between them. The CDR3 DNA reads as TGTGCCAGCAGACGAGGGGAGGGCACTGAAGCTTTCTTT. Its translation: CASRRGEGTEAFF.

In its sample, this clonotype was seen many times. This chain connects TRBV9 to TRBJ2-7; 8 bases fit TRBD1. CDR1 and CDR2 (germline): SGDLS, YYNGEE. The CDR3 totals 14 residues. After removal of 0 bases from V and 2 bases from J, the junction contained 1 base not matched to a gene. CDR3 residues: CASSVGQGTYEQYF. CDR3 bases: TGTGCCAGCAGCGTAGGACAGGGGACCTACGAGCAGTACTTC.

This clonotype was observed a handful of times. The CDR3 bases are TGTGCATCGGTAGGAAGGGCGAAAAAGCTTAGCTCCTACGAGCAGTACTTC. Its translation: CASVGRAKKLSSYEQYF. The chain combines TRBV24-1 with TRBJ2-7; D gene uncertain. The germline V gene encodes CDR1 KGHDR and CDR2 SFDVKD. The CDR3 covers 17 residues.

In this sample, this clonotype turned up a few times. This CDR3 is CASSIGFIQPQHF. DNA for the CDR3: TGTGCCAGTAGTATAGGATTCATCCAGCCCCAGCATTTT. V and J are TRBV19 and TRBJ1-5; D uncertain. Germline loops: CDR1 LNHDA, CDR2 SQIVND (reference sequence). The V end was cut by 1 base, the J end by 7 bases, with 8 bases between. The CDR3 sequence is 13 residues long.

This sequence joins TRBV7-9 and TRBJ1-1; maybe TRBD1 (5 bases). Trimming left V 0 bases short and J 6 bases short, with 5 bases between. CDR1 and CDR2 from the germline V gene are SEHNR and FQNEAQ (reference sequence). The CDR3 has 12 amino acids. The DNA for the CDR3 is TGTGCCAGCAGCTTAGCGGGGCCTGAAGCTTTCTTT. The encoded protein is CASSLAGPEAFF.

V gene TRBV6-2 or TRBV6-3 combines with J gene TRBJ2-2; TRBD1 might be the D (6 bases). The germline CDR1 and CDR2 sequences are MNHEY and SVGEGT. Trimming left V 8 bases short and J 6 bases short, with 16 bases between. The CDR3 is 14 residues long. For the CDR3, the DNA is TGTGCCAGCCTCACTACAGGGACGGCCGGGGAGCTGTTTTTT. Residues: CASLTTGTAGELFF.

The sample holds a few counts of this clonotype. CDR3 protein: CASSQDKPGLRDSPLHF. CDR3 coding DNA: TGCGCCAGCAGCCAAGATAAACCAGGGCTTAGGGATTCACCCCTCCACTTT. The V and J genes are TRBV4-1 and TRBJ1-6, with TRBD1 as a possible D gene (5 bases). CDR3 length: 17 amino acids. CDR1 is MGHRA and CDR2 is YSYEKL in the germline V gene. The germline V and J ends were trimmed by 0 bases and 8 bases, with 17 bases remaining between them.

The table lists this clonotype with many counts. The chain links TRBV14 to TRBJ2-3; possible D gene TRBD2, 5 bases. The germline V and J ends were trimmed by 0 bases and 5 bases, with 18 bases remaining between them. This CDR3 contains 17 residues. The V gene's germline CDR1 is SGHDN and CDR2 FVKESK. The CDR3 DNA reads as TGTGCCAGCAGCCAAGACTATGGGTGGAGGCGACAAGATACGCAGTATTTT. Amino acids: CASSQDYGWRRQDTQYF. Supplemented by reference TRBV14 and TRBJ2-3, the full variable domain reads EAGVTQFPSHSVIEKGQTVTLRCDPISGHDNLYWYRRVMGKEIKFLLHFVKESKQDESGMPNNRFLAERTGGTYSTLKVQPAELEDSGVYFCASSQDYGWRRQDTQYFGPGTRLTVL.

This clonotype was picked up many times. The V call is TRBV27, the J call TRBJ2-3; the D gene is possibly TRBD1 (5 bases). Deletions cut 4 bases from V and 2 bases from J, with 13 bases between. The length of the CDR3 is 15 residues. Germline CDR1 MNHEY, CDR2 SMNVEV (reference sequence). The DNA of the CDR3 is TGTGCCAGCAGTTCGACAGTAAGATCCACAGATACGCAGTATTTT. Translated, it gives CASSSTVRSTDTQYF.

This clonotype was picked up many times. The chain uses TRBV30 and TRBJ2-7; D is unclear. This CDR3 has 15 residues. The V gene's germline CDR1 is GTSNPN and CDR2 SVGIG (reference sequence). Trimming cost V 0 bases and J 3 bases, with 15 bases left between them. The chain's CDR3 is CAWSVGSPILYEQYF. As DNA, the CDR3 is TGTGCCTGGAGTGTTGGGTCCCCAATCCTCTACGAGCAGTACTTC.

The table lists this clonotype with many counts. The chain has TRBV6-1 and TRBJ2-1, with 9 bases identical to TRBD1. Germline assignment: CDR1 MNHNS and CDR2 SASEGT. V was clipped by 6 bases and J by 1 base; unmatched bases: 4. CDR3 size: 15 residues. CDR3 coding DNA: TGTGCCAGCAGCAAAGGACAGGGGTCCTACAATGAGCAGTTCTTC. Translated, it gives CASSKGQGSYNEQFF.

At least ten counts were recorded for this clonotype. The chain has TRBV6-1 and TRBJ1-1, with TRBD1 as a possible D gene (5 bases). From germline, CDR1 is MNHNS and CDR2 SASEGT. Trimming took 0 bases from V and 9 from J, leaving 14 bases between them. The CDR3 is made up of 14 amino acids. The CDR3 reads CASSEAWDRIQAFF. The CDR3 nucleotides read TGTGCCAGCAGTGAAGCGTGGGACCGCATACAAGCTTTCTTT.

As concerns this clonotype: A much larger clone sits a single nucleotide away, making a read error possible. The rearrangement joins TRBV20-1 to TRBJ1-2, with unresolved D. With 0 bases removed from V and 7 bases from J, the gap between germline ends came to 12 bases. CDR3 size: 13 residues. Per germline, CDR1 DFQATT and CDR2 SNEGSKA (reference sequence). For the CDR3, the DNA is TGCAGTGCTAGAGAGGAGACAAGGAGTGGCTACACCTTC. Protein product: CSAREETRSGYTF.

Many counts were recorded for this clonotype. The genes are TRBV15 and TRBJ1-1; 7 bases fit TRBD1. V gave up 0 bases and J gave up 2 bases; unmatched junction bases: 3. Germline values: CDR1 LNHNV, CDR2 YYDKDF (reference sequence). The CDR3 covers 15 residues. CDR3 amino acids: CATSRDGQANTEAFF. The DNA for the CDR3 is TGTGCCACCAGCAGAGATGGACAGGCAAACACTGAAGCTTTCTTT.

This clonotype was recorded many times. J is TRBJ2-1 and V is TRBV11-1; no reliable D call. Germline V gene data show CDR1 as SGHAT and CDR2 as FQDESV (reference sequence). V lost 8 bases and J lost 8, with 13 bases in between. The CDR3 is 12 residues long. CDR3 in amino acids: CASLDSGYEQFF. The CDR3 bases are TGTGCCAGCCTCGACTCCGGGTATGAGCAGTTCTTC.

This clonotype has ten or more counts. The chain carries TRBV28 and TRBJ1-2; TRBD1 might be the D (6 bases). V gave up 4 bases and J gave up 5 bases, with 17 bases separating them. CDR1 is MDHEN, CDR2 SYDVKM, per germline. The CDR3 is 15 residues long. The CDR3 here is CASSSRGGPIYGYTF. Written as DNA, the CDR3 is TGTGCCAGCAGTTCTAGGGGGGGGCCAATATATGGCTACACCTTC.

The V gene is TRBV7-3, the J gene TRBJ2-1; no reliable D call. The germline CDR1 and CDR2 sequences are SGHTA and FQGTGA. V lost 5 bases, J lost 5 bases, and 7 bases lay in between. The CDR3 runs to 12 residues. CDR3 sequence reads: CASSPHNNEQFF. The CDR3 DNA reads as TGTGCCAGCAGCCCCCACAACAATGAGCAGTTCTTC.

This CDR3 reads CASSPRQTYEQYF. Here the CDR3 DNA reads TGTGCCAGCAGTCCTCGACAGACCTACGAGCAGTACTTC. The genes are TRBV27 and TRBJ2-7, with a tentative D call TRBD1 (5 bases). This CDR3 has 13 residues. The germline CDR1 and CDR2 sequences are MNHEY and SMNVEV (reference sequence). The germline V and J ends were trimmed by 5 bases and 2 bases, with 10 bases remaining between them.

This clonotype was seen many times. The CDR3 nucleotides are TGTGCCAGCTCGCGGGAGGGTCCGGGGGGCACCTACAATGAGCAGTTCTTC. Protein product: CASSREGPGGTYNEQFF. The chain couples TRBV9 to TRBJ2-1; 9 bases align to TRBD2. This CDR3 spans 17 amino acids. V trimming: 7 bases; J trimming: 2 bases; junction bases outside the gene matches: 13. Germline V gene sequence: CDR1 SGDLS, CDR2 YYNGEE.

This clonotype has ten or more counts. The chain couples TRBV18 to TRBJ1-1; TRBD1 agrees at 9 bases. Germline CDR1 reads KGHSH; CDR2 reads LQKENI. J lost 5 bases, V lost 4 bases, and 11 bases had no gene match. This CDR3 is 16 amino acids long. CDR3 in amino acids: CASSLSIGTGKTEAFF. The CDR3, as DNA: TGTGCCAGCTCACTATCGATCGGGACAGGGAAGACTGAAGCTTTCTTT.

This clonotype appeared many times. The chain combines TRBV9 with TRBJ1-1; TRBD1 matches at 9 bases. Germline assignment: CDR1 SGDLS and CDR2 YYNGEE. The ends lost 2 bases at V and 5 bases at J; junction bases unmatched: 10. CDR3 size: 16 residues. The CDR3 here is CASSVTGGTGRTEAFF. CDR3 nucleotide sequence: TGTGCCAGCAGCGTGACCGGGGGGACAGGGCGAACTGAAGCTTTCTTT.

This clonotype was counted many times. This chain connects TRBV4-1 to TRBJ2-2, with D possibly matching TRBD2 (5 bases). The CDR3 spans 19 residues. Trimming pared 4 bases from V and 8 bases from J, leaving 29 bases between. Germline values: CDR1 MGHRA, CDR2 YSYEKL. CDR3 sequence: CASSPKPDWPNPPAGELFF. CDR3 DNA: TGCGCCAGCAGCCCAAAGCCGGACTGGCCAAACCCTCCAGCTGGGGAGCTGTTTTTT.

V usage is TRBV11-1 and J usage is TRBJ2-4; D gene unclear. Trimming shortened V by 5 bases and J by 1 base, and 18 bases separated the two germline ends. Germline-derived CDR1 and CDR2 are SGHAT and FQDESV (reference sequence). The CDR3 has 17 amino acids. CDR3 amino acids: CASSTRVGLGAKNIQYF. The CDR3 DNA is TGTGCCAGCAGCACCCGTGTAGGGCTTGGGGCCAAAAACATTCAGTACTTC. The full variable domain, its missing parts supplied by reference TRBV11-1 and TRBJ2-4, is EAEVAQSPRYKITEKSQAVAFWCDPISGHATLYWYRQILGQGPELLVQFQDESVVDDSQLPKDRFSAERLKGVDSTLKIQPAELGDSAMYLCASSTRVGLGAKNIQYFGAGTRLSVL.

This clonotype was seen ten or more times. This chain joins TRBV5-1 and TRBJ1-5; the D gene is possibly TRBD1 (5 bases). Germline V gene data show CDR1 as SGHRS and CDR2 as YFSETQ. The V end lost 3 bases, the J end lost 5 bases, and 12 bases lay between the germline ends. This CDR3 comprises 14 residues. The CDR3 region is CASSSQAGDQPQHF. In DNA form, the CDR3 reads TGCGCCAGCAGCTCACAGGCTGGCGATCAGCCCCAGCATTTT.

The rearrangement joins TRBV4-2 to TRBJ2-3; no clear D gene. V gave up 2 bases and J gave up 2 bases, with 11 bases separating them. The CDR3 totals 15 residues. Germline CDR1 reads LGHNA; CDR2 reads YNFKEQ. DNA of the CDR3: TGTGCCAGCAGCCAATATGAGCCGCTCACAGATACGCAGTATTTT. It is translated as CASSQYEPLTDTQYF.

The rearrangement links TRBV7-2 to TRBJ2-2, with 10 nucleotides matching TRBD2. Germline V gene lookup returns CDR1 SGHTA and CDR2 FQGNSA. The CDR3 is made up of 19 amino acids. V lost 4 bases, J lost 3 bases, and 14 bases stayed unmatched. CDR3 nucleotides: TGTGCCAGCAGCTCATTTTTCCTTAGCGGGGGGTCTTACACCGGGGAGCTGTTTTTT. Its translation is CASSSFFLSGGSYTGELFF.